This TCR beta chain was identified during a study of blood T cell repertoires in COVID-19. About the research overall: The study drew acute and convalescent COVID-19 samples from the United States, Italy and Spain. Nucleic acid was either cDNA or gDNA, and it came from T cells, B-cell-depleted T cells, or PBMCs.

The V segment lost 4 bases and the J segment 2 bases; nucleotides outside the gene matches: 4. CDR1 is LNHDA and CDR2 is SQIVND in the germline V gene (reference sequence). The CDR3 extends over 17 amino acids. Authors' processing steps: Estimation of nucleated cell counts was performed using reference gene primer amplification. This table comes from immunoSEQ multiplex PCR, and its TCRdb copy is limited to in-frame clones, with some not included. The DNA was the basis for D and trimming; V, J and clone size are from that table. The sample includes under 200,000 clones, roughly 80% of them seen just once.

Sequencing was done on a sample of peripheral blood. The V call is TRBV19, the J call TRBJ2-6; 11 positions match TRBD1. This receptor was obtained from a man aged 25-45 years with active or convalescent COVID-19. Written as DNA, the CDR3 is TGTGCCAGTAGTAAGGGACAGGGGGAAGCTGGGGCCAACGTCCTGACTTTC. As protein: CASSKGQGEAGANVLTF.